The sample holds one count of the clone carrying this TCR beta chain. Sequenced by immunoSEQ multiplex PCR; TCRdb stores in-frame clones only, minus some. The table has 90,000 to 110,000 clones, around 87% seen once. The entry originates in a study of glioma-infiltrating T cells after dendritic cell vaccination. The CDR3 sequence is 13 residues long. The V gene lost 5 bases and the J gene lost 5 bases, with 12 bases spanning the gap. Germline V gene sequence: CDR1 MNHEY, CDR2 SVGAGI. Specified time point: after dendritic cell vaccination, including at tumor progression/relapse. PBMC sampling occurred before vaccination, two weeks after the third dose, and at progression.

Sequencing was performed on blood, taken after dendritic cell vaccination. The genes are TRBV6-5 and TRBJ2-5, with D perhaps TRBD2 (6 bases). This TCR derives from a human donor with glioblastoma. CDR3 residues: CASSRLEGETQYF. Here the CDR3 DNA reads TGTGCCAGCAGTCGACTGGAGGGGGAGACCCAGTACTTC.